This T cell receptor (beta chain) was profiled in a study of T cells in Graves' hyperthyroidism and ophthalmopathy. Under 3 months was the duration of disease in ophthalmopathy patients, who also had a Clinical Activity Score of at least 3 and a NOSPECS grade of at least 4. It was uncontrolled infection, other autoimmune disease, pregnancy or lactation that excluded patients. Of note for this clonotype: What it binds is unknown.

Amplification yielded TCR beta CDR3 regions, with RNA transcripts as the source. A set of HTBI primers served as the primers for a first-round RT-PCR of the TCR CDR3. TCRdb fed the multiplex PCR reads into MiXCR, producing one record per CDR3 protein. The data hold 300,000 to 400,000 distinct CDR3 sequences, with around 18% observed a single time. There are 12 residues in the CDR3. Germline V gene sequence: CDR1 SEHNR, CDR2 FQNEAQ (reference sequence). With 5 bases removed from V and 5 bases from J, the gap between germline ends came to 6 bases. Points from the study as a whole: Blood samples included most of the expanded thyroid clonotypes exceeding 0.001.

The sequence was obtained from a man between 18 and 35 years old with Graves' ophthalmopathy. Sequences were obtained from blood. V is TRBV7-9 and J is TRBJ2-2; D is unresolved. CDR3 in DNA: TGTGCCAGCAGCGATACAACCGGGGAGCTGTTTTTT. Its translation: CASSDTTGELFF. Looking up the rest from reference TRBV7-9 and TRBJ2-2 gives the full variable domain: DTGVSQNPRHKITKRGQNVTFRCDPISEHNRLYWYRQTLGQGPEFLTYFQNEAQLEKSRLLSDRFSAERPKGSFSTLEIQRTEQGDSAMYLCASSDTTGELFFGEGSRLTVL.